This T cell receptor beta chain derives from a study of molecular identifiers for immune sequencing clone quantification. Study-wide results and limits: Identical barcode-sharing TCR molecules could lead to underestimated sizes for highly expanded clones. Among effectors, clones above 20 RNA copies held over 97% of molecules; among naive cells, under 1%. Spiked Jurkat TCR RNA equivalent to one cell was reportedly detectable in some 960,000 naive cells.

Bulk TCR libraries were made with methods that had been previously described and with listed TCR primers. TCRdb re-called the PCR reads with MiXCR, one entry per CDR3 protein. The sample contains some 66,000 distinct CDR3 sequences, around 19% of which appear only once. This clonotype was recorded many times. Its antigen is undetermined. Germline V gene data show CDR1 as MNHNS and CDR2 as SASEGT. The CDR3 is 13 residues long. V was trimmed by 6 bases and J by 2 bases, leaving 9 bases between them. This rearrangement joins TRBV6-1 to TRBJ2-3, with a tentative D call TRBD2 (6 bases). Sequencing was carried out using naive CD8+ T cells from blood, with Jurkat cell RNA spiked in. Subset defined: FACS-sorted CD8+CD4-CCR7+CD45RA+ naive T cells. The sequence came from a human donor in good health. Some libraries in this study had Jurkat cell RNA spiked in. Here the CDR3 reads CASRGLHTDTQYF. For the CDR3, the DNA is TGTGCCAGCAGAGGACTACACACAGATACGCAGTATTTT.